The sequence of this TCR beta chain was determined in a study of T cells in Graves' hyperthyroidism and ophthalmopathy. Study in general: Blood from the periphery was taken at initial diagnosis, before any treatment.

The cohort's ophthalmopathy patients, a group with duration under 3 months, had a Clinical Activity Score of at least 3 and a NOSPECS grade of at least 4. Based on clinical symptoms, serum thyroxine and TRAb, thyroid ultrasound and orbital computed tomography, diagnoses were reached. In this sample, this clonotype turned up many times. Its matching antigen is unknown. Study-wide results and limits: Blood also contained most expanded thyroid clonotypes above 0.001.

Amplified TCR beta CDR3 regions derived from RNA transcripts. Using the HTBI primer set, a first-round RT-PCR was run on the TCR CDR3. TCRdb independently ran MiXCR on the multiplex PCR reads; one entry per CDR3 protein. The table has about 600,000 distinct CDR3 sequences, approximately 14% seen once; the top ten hold over 6%. This receptor was identified in a woman under 30 with Graves' ophthalmopathy. Input material: blood.

The CDR3 DNA is TGCGCCAGCAGCACGGGACAGCCTAACTACGAGCAGTACTTC. Translated: CASSTGQPNYEQYF. The genes are TRBV5-1 and TRBJ2-7; 7 nucleotides agree with TRBD1. Germline V CDR1 and CDR2: SGHRS, YFSETQ. The CDR3 loop spans 14 amino acids. V lost 4 bases, J lost 3 bases, and 7 bases stayed unmatched.